One sample yielded the 13 T cell receptor beta chains listed below, sequenced in a study of T cell changes during pregnancy in multiple sclerosis. Profiling relied on immunoSEQ multiplex PCR, and the TCRdb table lists in-frame clones only, not all of them. The sample lists around 35,000 clones, just over 90% seen once, with 12% in the top ten. This specimen consisted of CD8+ T cells from peripheral blood mononuclear cells, obtained in the first trimester of pregnancy. Source of these receptors: a female donor with multiple sclerosis, enrolled in a pregnancy study.

The genes are TRBV19 and TRBJ2-7; TRBD1 is a possible D gene (6 bases). The CDR3 consists of 15 residues. Germline V gene data show CDR1 as LNHDA and CDR2 as SQIVND (reference sequence). V was pared by 5 bases and J by 1 base, with 15 bases between. Here the CDR3 reads CASSGVQGRSYEQYF. The CDR3 coding sequence is TGTGCCAGTAGTGGGGTACAGGGCCGATCCTACGAGCAGTACTTC.

The genes are TRBV9 and TRBJ2-7, with a tentative D call TRBD2 (6 bases). Germline-derived CDR1 and CDR2 are SGDLS and YYNGEE. V shed 4 bases and J shed 0 bases, with 14 bases lying between them. The CDR3 totals 15 residues. Here the CDR3 DNA reads TGTGCCAGCAGCCCGCACCGGGAGCCCTCCTACGAGCAGTACTTC. It translates to CASSPHREPSYEQYF. Full variable domain (rest looked up from reference TRBV9 and TRBJ2-7): DSGVTQTPKHLITATGQRVTLRCSPRSGDLSVYWYQQSLDQGLQFLIQYYNGEERAKGNILERFSAQQFPDLHSELNLSSLELGDSALYFCASSPHREPSYEQYFGPGTRLTVT.

The V gene is TRBV9, the J gene TRBJ2-3; D is possibly TRBD1 (6 bases). The CDR3 spans 14 residues. V gave up 3 bases and J gave up 4 bases, with 12 bases separating them. The germline gives CDR1 SGDLS, CDR2 YYNGEE. CDR3 residues: CASSADRIADTQYF. The CDR3 DNA follows: TGTGCCAGCAGCGCCGACAGGATCGCAGATACGCAGTATTTT.

V gene TRBV4-1 combines with J gene TRBJ2-5, with TRBD1 matching 7 bases. Germline trimming cut 7 bases from V and 0 bases from J; bases unmatched to any gene: 14. Germline CDR1 and CDR2: MGHRA and YSYEKL. This CDR3 is 17 amino acids long. The CDR3 DNA sequence: TGCGCCAGCAACAGGGCCCTCGGGACAGACAACCAAGAGACCCAGTACTTC. Its protein product is CASNRALGTDNQETQYF.

The chain is built from TRBV27 and TRBJ2-7; TRBD1 matches at 12 bases. CDR1 is MNHEY, CDR2 SMNVEV, per germline (reference sequence). Unmatched junction bases numbered 7, after V lost 6 bases and J lost 7 bases. This CDR3 region has 14 residues. The CDR3 protein is CASSTGTGGDEQYF. In DNA, the CDR3 is TGTGCCAGCAGCACCGGGACAGGGGGCGATGAGCAGTACTTC.

Only one count was recorded for this clone. J is TRBJ2-3 and V is TRBV27, with TRBD2 identical over 13 bases. Germline CDR1 is MNHEY and CDR2 is SMNVEV (reference sequence). There are 16 residues in the CDR3. The J segment lost 7 bases and the V segment lost 5 bases, leaving 9 bases of the junction unmatched. The CDR3: CASSPWTSGSKNTQYF. The CDR3 DNA is TGTGCCAGCAGTCCTTGGACTAGCGGGAGTAAAAATACGCAGTATTTT.

V and J are TRBV4-1 and TRBJ2-7; D unresolved. CDR3 length: 13 residues. Trimming removed 5 bases at V and 2 bases at J, with 10 bases between. Germline values: CDR1 MGHRA, CDR2 YSYEKL. The CDR3 DNA sequence: TGCGCCAGCAGCACTACAAGCACCTACGAGCAGTACTTC. It translates to CASSTTSTYEQYF.

CDR3 DNA: TGTGCCAGTAGTATGACGGACAGGGAGGACCAGCCCCAGCATTTT. This sequence encodes CASSMTDREDQPQHF. The V call is TRBV19, the J call TRBJ1-5; 8 bases fit TRBD1. The length of the CDR3 is 15 residues. The junction had 8 bases not matched to a gene; V was cut back by 3 bases and J by 7 bases. The V gene's germline CDR1 is LNHDA and CDR2 SQIVND (reference sequence).

CDR3 in amino acids: CSVEVRGTGELFF. In DNA form, the CDR3 reads TGCAGCGTTGAAGTGCGGGGCACCGGGGAGCTGTTTTTT. The chain carries TRBV29-1 and TRBJ2-2; TRBD2 might be the D (6 bases). V lost 1 base to trimming and J lost 4 bases, with 7 bases between them. The germline V gene encodes CDR1 SQVTM and CDR2 ANQGSEA. This CDR3 contains 13 residues.

The J gene is TRBJ2-1, the V gene TRBV27, with D tentatively TRBD2 (5 bases). Trimming stripped 3 bases from V and 4 bases from J, with 13 bases between. CDR3 length: 15 amino acids. Germline assignment: CDR1 MNHEY and CDR2 SMNVEV (reference sequence). In nucleotides, the CDR3 is TGTGCCAGCAGTTTTGCTGGCGGGTCATACAATGAGCAGTTCTTC. Its translation is CASSFAGGSYNEQFF.

This chain joins TRBV5-1 and TRBJ2-6; the D gene is possibly TRBD1 (6 bases). Germline loops: CDR1 SGHRS, CDR2 YFSETQ. This CDR3 comprises 15 residues. The V end lost 4 bases, the J end lost 4 bases, and 12 bases lay between the germline ends. CDR3 amino acids: CASSVTGSGANVLTF. Here the CDR3 DNA reads TGCGCCAGCAGCGTCACAGGGTCCGGGGCCAACGTCCTGACTTTC.

The chain recombines TRBV6-5 with TRBJ2-3; 11 bases are a match to TRBD2. The CDR3 is made up of 16 amino acids. Germline trimming cut 4 bases from V and 2 bases from J; bases unmatched to any gene: 5. In germline, CDR1 is MNHEY, CDR2 SVGAGI. CDR3 in amino acids: CASSLRLAGSTDTQYF. The CDR3 DNA sequence: TGTGCCAGCAGTTTACGACTAGCGGGATCCACAGATACGCAGTATTTT.

This clone was recorded once. V and J are TRBV1 and TRBJ1-3. TRBV1 is a pseudogene segment. The CDR3 has 14 amino acids. The CDR3 here is CTSSHGGAGNTIYF. The CDR3 DNA is TGCACCAGCAGCCATGGAGGGGCCGGAAACACCATATATTTT.